This is a list of T cell receptor beta chains from one sample in a study of shared clonotypes between healthy human individuals. Here immunoSEQ multiplex PCR was the method, and the copy in TCRdb shows in-frame clones only, minus some. The sample carries 2,100,000 or so clones, around 95% recorded once. The sample comprised naive CD4+ T cells sorted from blood. Receptors originate from a man between 18 and 35 years old in good health. The CDR3 runs from the conserved cysteine through the conserved F or W. A D gene is named only where the DNA matches it firmly.

>TRBJ1-5|.|TRBV5-1
CASSLAMDQPQHF
>TRBJ1-2|.|TRBV27
CASRNYASNYGYTF
>TRBJ2-1|.|TRBV11-3
CASSLLGVDYEQFF
>TRBJ1-2|.|TRBV15
CATSRGLGQSYGYTF
>TRBJ2-3|.|TRBV14
CASSQEVGGRITDTQYF
>TRBJ2-1|.|TRBV5-6
CASSLAFGEGGSYNEQFF
>TRBJ2-4|.|TRBV11-2
CASSQEYAKNIQYF
>TRBJ1-5|.|TRBV7-3
CASSLNRQSPQHF
>TRBJ2-3|.|TRBV2
CASTRDRADTQYF
>TRBJ1-2|.|TRBV5-4
CASSLVDSRYGYTF
>TRBJ2-7|.|TRBV6-1
CASREPGVYEQYF
>TRBJ2-3|.|TRBV9
CASSVPGRTDTQYF